This entry concerns a single TCR beta chain. Its antigen remains unidentified. The record originates from a study of cytomegalovirus exposure and HLA in healthy donors. Study outcomes and limitations: 87-base-pair reads could not separate some V segments, including TRBV6-2 and TRBV6-3. HLA-A and HLA-B allele assignments for most subjects were reportedly predicted accurately using TCR beta sequences. Later on, an analysis tied 18,000 or so TCR beta sequences to HLA alleles at 0.05 false discovery rate.

The CDR3 is 15 amino acids. Germline assignment: CDR1 SGHDT and CDR2 YYEEEE. V was clipped by 0 bases and J by 4 bases, with 13 bases between them. This PCR relied on a set of 60 Vbeta primers and 13 Jbeta primers. Repertoires were generated with immunoSEQ multiplex PCR, while TCRdb's copy carries only in-frame clones and drops some. The sample lists some 150,000 clones, roughly 85% occurring once. Sequencing was carried out using PBMCs. This TCR was recovered from a male donor in good health and CMV-seronegative. The chain links TRBV5-6 to TRBJ1-1; D remains ambiguous. The CDR3 nucleotides are TGTGCCAGCAGCTTGGGAGAGGGTTTGGGCACTGAAGCTTTCTTT. Translating gives CASSLGEGLGTEAFF. The complete variable domain, with remaining parts taken from reference TRBV5-6 and TRBJ1-1, reads DAGVTQSPTHLIKTRGQQVTLRCSPKSGHDTVSWYQQALGQGPQFIFQYYEEEERQRGNFPDRFSGHQFPNYSSELNVNALLLGDSALYLCASSLGEGLGTEAFFGQGTRLTVV.